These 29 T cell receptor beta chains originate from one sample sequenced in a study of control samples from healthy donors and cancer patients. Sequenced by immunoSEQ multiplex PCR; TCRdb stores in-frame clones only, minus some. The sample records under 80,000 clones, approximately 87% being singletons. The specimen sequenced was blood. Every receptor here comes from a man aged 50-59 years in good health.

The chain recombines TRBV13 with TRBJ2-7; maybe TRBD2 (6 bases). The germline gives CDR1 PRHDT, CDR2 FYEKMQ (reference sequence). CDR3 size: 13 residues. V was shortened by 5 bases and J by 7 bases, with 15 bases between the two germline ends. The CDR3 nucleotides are TGTGCCAGCAGCCATTTCGGGGGTGGGGAGCAGTACTTC. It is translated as CASSHFGGGEQYF.

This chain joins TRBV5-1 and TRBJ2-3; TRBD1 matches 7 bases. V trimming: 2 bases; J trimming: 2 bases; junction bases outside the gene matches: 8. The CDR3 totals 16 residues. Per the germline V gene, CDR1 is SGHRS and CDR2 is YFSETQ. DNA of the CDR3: TGCGCCAGCAGCTTACCGAGACAGGGTCTCACAGATACGCAGTATTTT. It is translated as CASSLPRQGLTDTQYF.

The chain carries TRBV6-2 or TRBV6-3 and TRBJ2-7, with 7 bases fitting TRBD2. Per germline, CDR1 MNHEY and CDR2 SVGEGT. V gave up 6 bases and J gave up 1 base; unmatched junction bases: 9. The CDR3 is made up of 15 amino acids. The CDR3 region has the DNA TGTGCCAGCAGCGAAACGGGGGGTGGTTCCTACGAGCAGTACTTC. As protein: CASSETGGGSYEQYF.

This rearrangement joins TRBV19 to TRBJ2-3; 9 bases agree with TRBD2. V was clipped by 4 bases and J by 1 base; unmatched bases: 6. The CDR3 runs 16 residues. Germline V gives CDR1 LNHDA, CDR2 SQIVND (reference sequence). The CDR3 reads CASSSGLASGTDTQYF. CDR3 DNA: TGTGCCAGTAGTAGTGGACTAGCGTCCGGCACAGATACGCAGTATTTT.

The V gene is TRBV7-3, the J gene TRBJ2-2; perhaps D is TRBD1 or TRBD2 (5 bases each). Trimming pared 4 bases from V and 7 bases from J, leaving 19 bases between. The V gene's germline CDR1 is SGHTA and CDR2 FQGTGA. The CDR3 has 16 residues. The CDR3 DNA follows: TGTGCCAGCAGCTCGTCCCATGGTGGGGCGGGCGGGGAGCTGTTTTTT. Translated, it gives CASSSSHGGAGGELFF.

The CDR3 DNA is TGTGCCAGCAGGGGAACAGACAGGGAGCAGTACTTC. It is translated as CASRGTDREQYF. J is TRBJ2-7 and V is TRBV28; TRBD1 might be the D (6 bases). Germline V CDR1 and CDR2: MDHEN, SYDVKM. V lost 6 bases to trimming and J lost 7 bases, with 13 bases between them. This CDR3 region has 12 residues.

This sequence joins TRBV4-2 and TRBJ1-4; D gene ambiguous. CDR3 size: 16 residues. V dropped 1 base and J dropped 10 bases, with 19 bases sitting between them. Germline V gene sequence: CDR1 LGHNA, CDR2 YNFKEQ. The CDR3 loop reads CASSQGRVVRFGKLFF. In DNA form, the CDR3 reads TGTGCCAGCAGCCAAGGCCGAGTGGTTAGGTTTGGAAAACTGTTTTTT.

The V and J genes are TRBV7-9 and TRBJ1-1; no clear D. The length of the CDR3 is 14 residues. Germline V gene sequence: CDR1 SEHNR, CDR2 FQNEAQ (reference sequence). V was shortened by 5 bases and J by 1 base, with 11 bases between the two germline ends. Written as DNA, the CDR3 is TGTGCCAGCAGCCTCCCTAGCGGGAACACTGAAGCTTTCTTT. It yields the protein CASSLPSGNTEAFF.

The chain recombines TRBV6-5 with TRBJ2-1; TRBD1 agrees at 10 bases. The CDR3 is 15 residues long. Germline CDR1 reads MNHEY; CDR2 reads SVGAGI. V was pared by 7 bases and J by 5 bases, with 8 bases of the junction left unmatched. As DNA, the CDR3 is TGTGCCAGCATCACTCCGGGACAGGGGAACAATGAGCAGTTCTTC. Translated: CASITPGQGNNEQFF.

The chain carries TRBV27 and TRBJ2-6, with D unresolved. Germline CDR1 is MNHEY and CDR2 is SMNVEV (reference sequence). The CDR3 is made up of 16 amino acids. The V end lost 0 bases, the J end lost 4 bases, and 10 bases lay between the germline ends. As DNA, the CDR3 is TGTGCCAGCAGTTTATCTCTTGGGTGGGGGGCCAACGTCCTGACTTTC. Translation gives CASSLSLGWGANVLTF.

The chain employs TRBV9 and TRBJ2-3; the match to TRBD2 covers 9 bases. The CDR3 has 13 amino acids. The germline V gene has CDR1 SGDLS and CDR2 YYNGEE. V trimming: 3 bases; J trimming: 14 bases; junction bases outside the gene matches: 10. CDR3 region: CASSAALAGGPYF. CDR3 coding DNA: TGTGCCAGCAGCGCAGCTCTCGCGGGGGGGCCGTATTTT.

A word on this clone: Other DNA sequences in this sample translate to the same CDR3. The CDR3 nucleotides read TGTGCCAGCAGCGTATCAGTGAACACTGAAGCTTTCTTT. This codes for CASSVSVNTEAFF. The chain carries TRBV9 and TRBJ1-1, with no clear D. The CDR3 runs to 13 residues. Deletions cut 1 base from V and 0 bases from J, with 4 bases between. CDR1 and CDR2 (germline): SGDLS, YYNGEE. The variable domain in full, with the rest retrieved from reference TRBV9 and TRBJ1-1, is DSGVTQTPKHLITATGQRVTLRCSPRSGDLSVYWYQQSLDQGLQFLIQYYNGEERAKGNILERFSAQQFPDLHSELNLSSLELGDSALYFCASSVSVNTEAFFGQGTRLTVV.

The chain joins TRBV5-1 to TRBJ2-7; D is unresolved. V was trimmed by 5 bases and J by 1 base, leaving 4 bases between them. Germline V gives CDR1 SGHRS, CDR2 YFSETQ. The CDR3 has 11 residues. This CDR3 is CASRGSYEQYF. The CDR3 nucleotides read TGCGCCAGCAGGGGATCCTACGAGCAGTACTTC.

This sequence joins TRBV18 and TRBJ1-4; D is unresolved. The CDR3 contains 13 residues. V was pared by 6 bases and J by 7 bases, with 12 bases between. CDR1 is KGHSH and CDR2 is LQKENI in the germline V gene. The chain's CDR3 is CASSTTLGEKLFF. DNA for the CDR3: TGTGCCAGCTCGACAACGTTAGGTGAAAAACTGTTTTTT.

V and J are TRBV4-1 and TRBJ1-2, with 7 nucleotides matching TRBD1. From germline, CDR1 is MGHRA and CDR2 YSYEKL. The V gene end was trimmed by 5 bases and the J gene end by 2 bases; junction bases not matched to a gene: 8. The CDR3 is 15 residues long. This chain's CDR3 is CASSDRAGGNYGYTF. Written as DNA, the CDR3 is TGCGCCAGCAGCGACCGGGCAGGGGGAAACTATGGCTACACCTTC.

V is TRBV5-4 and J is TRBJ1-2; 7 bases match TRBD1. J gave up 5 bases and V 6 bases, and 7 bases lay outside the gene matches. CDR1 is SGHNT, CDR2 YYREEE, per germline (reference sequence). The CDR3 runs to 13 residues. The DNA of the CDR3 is TGTGCCAGCACCCTAAGCAGGGGGTATGGCTACACCTTC. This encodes CASTLSRGYGYTF.

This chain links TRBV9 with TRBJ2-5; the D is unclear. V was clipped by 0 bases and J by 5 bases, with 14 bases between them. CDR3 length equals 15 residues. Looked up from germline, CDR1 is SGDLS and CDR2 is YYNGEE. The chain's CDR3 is CASSVEQTRWETQYF. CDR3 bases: TGTGCCAGCAGCGTAGAACAAACGCGGTGGGAGACCCAGTACTTC.

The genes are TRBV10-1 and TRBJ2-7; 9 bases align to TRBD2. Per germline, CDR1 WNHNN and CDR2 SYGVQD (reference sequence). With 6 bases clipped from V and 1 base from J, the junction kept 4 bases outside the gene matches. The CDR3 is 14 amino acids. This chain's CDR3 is CASSQTSGSYEQYF. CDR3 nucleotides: TGCGCCAGCAGCCAGACTAGCGGATCCTACGAGCAGTACTTC.

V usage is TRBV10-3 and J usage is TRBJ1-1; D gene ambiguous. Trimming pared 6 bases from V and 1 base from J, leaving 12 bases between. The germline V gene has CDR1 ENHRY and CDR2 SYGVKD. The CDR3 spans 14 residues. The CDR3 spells CAISPRDPNTEAFF. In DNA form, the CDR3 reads TGTGCCATCAGCCCTAGAGATCCGAACACTGAAGCTTTCTTT.

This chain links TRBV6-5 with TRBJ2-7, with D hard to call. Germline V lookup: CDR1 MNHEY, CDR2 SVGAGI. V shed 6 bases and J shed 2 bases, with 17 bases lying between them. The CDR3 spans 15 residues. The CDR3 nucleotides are TGTGCCAGCAGGAACTCGCTAGTCTCTACCTACGAGCAGTACTTC. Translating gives CASRNSLVSTYEQYF.

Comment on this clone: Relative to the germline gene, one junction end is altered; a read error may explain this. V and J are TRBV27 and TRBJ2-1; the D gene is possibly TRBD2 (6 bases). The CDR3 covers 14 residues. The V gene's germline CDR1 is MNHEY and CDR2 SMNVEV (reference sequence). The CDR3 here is CASSLSTRGAEEFF. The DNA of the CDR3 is TGTGCCAGCAGTTTATCGACGCGGGGCGCTGAGGAGTTCTTC.

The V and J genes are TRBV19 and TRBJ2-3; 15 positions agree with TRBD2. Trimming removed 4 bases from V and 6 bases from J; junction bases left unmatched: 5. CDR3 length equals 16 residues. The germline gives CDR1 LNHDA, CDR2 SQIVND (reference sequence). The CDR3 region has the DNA TGTGCCAGTAGTACAGGGACTAGCGGGAGGCATGATACGCAGTATTTT. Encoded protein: CASSTGTSGRHDTQYF.

CDR3 residues: CAWSAERTRGLRSGSNQPQHF. As DNA, the CDR3 is TGTGCCTGGAGTGCAGAGCGTACCAGGGGGCTGAGGTCAGGGAGCAATCAGCCCCAGCATTTT. This chain joins TRBV30 and TRBJ1-5, with TRBD1 matching 8 bases. The CDR3 runs 21 residues. CDR1 is GTSNPN, CDR2 SVGIG, per germline (reference sequence). After removal of 1 base from V and 1 base from J, the junction contained 21 bases not matched to a gene.

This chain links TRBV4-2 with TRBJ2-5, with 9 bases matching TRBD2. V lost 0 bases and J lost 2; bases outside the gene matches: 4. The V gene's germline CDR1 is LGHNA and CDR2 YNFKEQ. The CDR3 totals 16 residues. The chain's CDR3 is CASSQEGSGRQETQYF. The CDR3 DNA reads TGTGCCAGCAGCCAAGAGGGTAGCGGGAGACAAGAGACCCAGTACTTC.

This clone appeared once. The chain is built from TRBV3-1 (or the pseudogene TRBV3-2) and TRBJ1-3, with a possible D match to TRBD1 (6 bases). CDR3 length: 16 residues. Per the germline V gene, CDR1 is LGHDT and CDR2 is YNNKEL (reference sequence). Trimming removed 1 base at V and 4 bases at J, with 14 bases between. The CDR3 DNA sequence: TGTGCCAGCAGCCAAGGTCCCACAGGGCGGGGAAACACCATATATTTT. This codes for CASSQGPTGRGNTIYF.

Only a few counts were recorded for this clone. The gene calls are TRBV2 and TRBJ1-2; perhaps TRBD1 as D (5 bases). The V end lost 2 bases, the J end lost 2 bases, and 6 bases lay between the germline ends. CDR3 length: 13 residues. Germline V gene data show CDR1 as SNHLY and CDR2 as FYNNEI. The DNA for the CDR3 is TGTGCCAGCAGTGAAACAGGCAACTATGGCTACACCTTC. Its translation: CASSETGNYGYTF. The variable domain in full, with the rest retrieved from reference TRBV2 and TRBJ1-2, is EPEVTQTPSHQVTQMGQEVILRCVPISNHLYFYWYRQILGQKVEFLVSFYNNEISEKSEIFDDQFSVERPDGSNFTLKIRSTKLEDSAMYFCASSETGNYGYTFGSGTRLTVV.

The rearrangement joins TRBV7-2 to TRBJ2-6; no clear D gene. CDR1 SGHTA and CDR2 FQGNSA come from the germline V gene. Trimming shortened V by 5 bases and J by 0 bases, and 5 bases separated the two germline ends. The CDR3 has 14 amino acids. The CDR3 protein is CASSHPSGANVLTF. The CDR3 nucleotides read TGTGCCAGCAGCCACCCCTCTGGGGCCAACGTCCTGACTTTC.

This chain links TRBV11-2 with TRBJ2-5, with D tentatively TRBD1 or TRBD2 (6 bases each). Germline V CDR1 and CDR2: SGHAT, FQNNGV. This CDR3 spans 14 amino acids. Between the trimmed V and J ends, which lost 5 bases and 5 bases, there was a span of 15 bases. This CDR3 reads CASSPVGGRETQYF. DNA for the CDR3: TGTGCCAGCAGCCCCGTTGGGGGGCGGGAGACCCAGTACTTC.

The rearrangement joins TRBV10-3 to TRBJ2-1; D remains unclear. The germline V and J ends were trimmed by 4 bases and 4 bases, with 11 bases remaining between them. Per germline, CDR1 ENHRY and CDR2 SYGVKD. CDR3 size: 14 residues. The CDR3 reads CAISVGVGYNEQFF. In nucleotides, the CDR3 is TGTGCCATCAGTGTTGGGGTCGGGTACAATGAGCAGTTCTTC.